This is a list of T cell receptor beta chains from one sample in a study of blood T cell repertoires in COVID-19. TCRdb's table, derived via immunoSEQ multiplex PCR, lists solely in-frame clones and lacks some. The repertoire holds about 360,000 clones, roughly 86% seen once, with over 0.95% in the top ten. The sequenced material came from peripheral blood. The origin of the receptors is a human donor with acute or convalescent COVID-19. The donor label of this sample is uncertain. Both conserved end residues are part of each CDR3. D genes are given only for firm matches. Size is omitted from some rows. Given values are once, few, many or a class for expanded clones.

d_call: TRBD2
clone_size: NA
j_call: TRBJ2-1
v_call: TRBV6-4
cdr3_aa: CASSDLRGTRIFF
cdr3_nt: TGTGCCAGCAGTGACCTTCGAGGGACTAGAATTTTCTTC

d_call: NA
clone_size: NA
j_call: TRBJ2-7
v_call: TRBV6-5
cdr3_aa: CASSYSGEADEQYF
cdr3_nt: TGTGCCAGCAGTTACTCGGGTGAAGCGGACGAGCAGTACTTC

d_call: TRBD1
clone_size: NA
j_call: TRBJ2-3
v_call: TRBV10-3
cdr3_aa: CAISRDRGTDTQYF
cdr3_nt: TGTGCCATCAGCCGGGACAGGGGTACAGATACGCAGTATTTT

d_call: NA
clone_size: many
j_call: TRBJ2-7
v_call: TRBV6-1
cdr3_aa: CASSEIGGQRYEQYF
cdr3_nt: TGTGCCAGCAGTGAAATCGGCGGGCAGCGGTACGAGCAGTACTTC

d_call: NA
clone_size: NA
j_call: TRBJ1-4
v_call: TRBV6-1
cdr3_aa: CASSEASGELFF
cdr3_nt: TGTGCCAGCAGTGAAGCGTCGGGGGAACTGTTTTTT

d_call: NA
clone_size: once
j_call: TRBJ2-1
v_call: TRBV21-1
cdr3_aa: CASSRQGARNEQFF
cdr3_nt: TGTGCCAGCAGCAGACAGGGGGCGAGGAATGAGCAGTTCTTC

d_call: NA
clone_size: NA
j_call: TRBJ1-3
v_call: TRBV7-9
cdr3_aa: CASSPDTGNTIYF
cdr3_nt: TGTGCCAGCAGCCCGGACACCGGAAACACCATATATTTT

d_call: TRBD1
clone_size: NA
j_call: TRBJ1-5
v_call: TRBV30
cdr3_aa: CAWGTGVHQPQHF
cdr3_nt: TGTGCCTGGGGGACAGGGGTTCATCAGCCCCAGCATTTT

d_call: TRBD2
clone_size: NA
j_call: TRBJ2-5
v_call: TRBV18
cdr3_aa: CASSSPGLRLSETQYF
cdr3_nt: TGTGCCAGCTCATCCCCGGGACTAAGGCTTAGTGAGACCCAGTACTTC

d_call: NA
clone_size: NA
j_call: TRBJ1-1
v_call: TRBV12-3/TRBV12-4
cdr3_aa: CASRPAGVTEAFF
cdr3_nt: TGTGCCAGCAGGCCGGCAGGGGTCACTGAAGCTTTCTTT

d_call: NA
clone_size: NA
j_call: TRBJ1-1
v_call: TRBV24-1
cdr3_aa: CATRKDMNTEAFF
cdr3_nt: TGTGCCACACGGAAAGACATGAACACTGAAGCTTTCTTT

d_call: TRBD1
clone_size: NA
j_call: TRBJ1-2
v_call: TRBV18
cdr3_aa: CASSPPSTGGRLYGYTF
cdr3_nt: TGTGCCAGCTCACCACCGTCGACAGGGGGCCGCCTCTATGGCTACACCTTC

d_call: TRBD1
clone_size: NA
j_call: TRBJ1-2
v_call: TRBV7-9
cdr3_aa: CASSLVDRVDYGYTF
cdr3_nt: TGTGCCAGCAGCTTAGTCGACAGGGTTGACTATGGCTACACCTTC

d_call: NA
clone_size: once
j_call: TRBJ1-6
v_call: TRBV29-1
cdr3_aa: CSVGQGNNSPLHF
cdr3_nt: TGCAGCGTTGGGCAGGGGAACAATTCACCCCTCCACTTT

d_call: NA
clone_size: NA
j_call: TRBJ1-6
v_call: TRBV6-5
cdr3_aa: CASNSPGYNSPLHF
cdr3_nt: TGTGCCAGCAATTCTCCGGGGTATAATTCACCCCTCCACTTT

d_call: TRBD2
clone_size: few
j_call: TRBJ2-5
v_call: TRBV11-2
cdr3_aa: CASSLRTSGGAVQTQYF
cdr3_nt: TGTGCCAGCAGCTTAAGGACTAGCGGGGGGGCCGTTCAGACCCAGTACTTC

d_call: NA
clone_size: NA
j_call: TRBJ1-3
v_call: TRBV3-1/TRBV3-2
cdr3_aa: CASSEGLTRNTIYF
cdr3_nt: TGTGCCAGCAGCGAGGGCCTAACTAGAAACACCATATATTTT

d_call: TRBD1
clone_size: NA
j_call: TRBJ1-1
v_call: TRBV19
cdr3_aa: CASSIGGGYTEAFF
cdr3_nt: TGTGCCAGTAGTATAGGAGGGGGCTACACTGAAGCTTTCTTT

d_call: NA
clone_size: NA
j_call: TRBJ1-3
v_call: TRBV6-5
cdr3_aa: CASRGLLGSGNTIYF
cdr3_nt: TGTGCCAGCAGGGGCCTTCTGGGCTCTGGAAACACCATATATTTT

d_call: TRBD2
clone_size: NA
j_call: TRBJ2-2
v_call: TRBV4-1
cdr3_aa: CASSQDWLAGGYTGELFF
cdr3_nt: TGCGCCAGCAGCCAAGATTGGCTAGCGGGAGGGTACACCGGGGAGCTGTTTTTT

d_call: NA
clone_size: NA
j_call: TRBJ2-3
v_call: TRBV9
cdr3_aa: CASSVVGQALTDTQYF
cdr3_nt: TGTGCCAGCAGCGTAGTAGGACAAGCTCTCACCGATACGCAGTATTTT

d_call: TRBD1
clone_size: NA
j_call: TRBJ1-5
v_call: TRBV2
cdr3_aa: CASSEALKSGGQPQHF
cdr3_nt: TGTGCCAGCAGTGAAGCGCTCAAATCAGGGGGTCAGCCTCAGCATTTT

d_call: TRBD2
clone_size: NA
j_call: TRBJ2-2
v_call: TRBV30
cdr3_aa: CAWFGRGGVSTGELFF
cdr3_nt: TGTGCCTGGTTCGGGCGGGGGGGCGTCTCCACCGGGGAGCTGTTTTTT

d_call: NA
clone_size: NA
j_call: TRBJ2-1
v_call: TRBV30
cdr3_aa: CACSSFSYNEQFF
cdr3_nt: TGTGCCTGCTCTAGTTTCTCCTACAATGAGCAGTTCTTC

d_call: TRBD2
clone_size: NA
j_call: TRBJ2-1
v_call: TRBV6-5
cdr3_aa: CASSYGTSGLNEQFF
cdr3_nt: TGTGCCAGCAGTTATGGGACTAGCGGGCTCAATGAGCAGTTCTTC

d_call: TRBD1
clone_size: NA
j_call: TRBJ2-2
v_call: TRBV6-5
cdr3_aa: CATVWGQGYTGELFF
cdr3_nt: TGTGCCACCGTGTGGGGACAGGGGTATACGGGGGAGCTGTTTTTT

d_call: NA
clone_size: NA
j_call: TRBJ2-1
v_call: TRBV4-1
cdr3_aa: CASSQDTAGPYNEQFF
cdr3_nt: TGCGCCAGCAGCCAAGATACAGCGGGCCCTTACAATGAGCAGTTCTTC

d_call: TRBD1
clone_size: NA
j_call: TRBJ1-1
v_call: TRBV28
cdr3_aa: CASSLGGTAGRGEAFF
cdr3_nt: TGTGCCAGCAGTTTAGGGGGGACAGCAGGTCGGGGTGAAGCTTTCTTT

d_call: NA
clone_size: NA
j_call: TRBJ1-2
v_call: TRBV27
cdr3_aa: CASGLGASGYGYTF
cdr3_nt: TGTGCCAGCGGTCTGGGGGCATCAGGGTATGGCTACACCTTC

d_call: NA
clone_size: NA
j_call: TRBJ2-4
v_call: TRBV7-2
cdr3_aa: CASSQGGVAKNIQYF
cdr3_nt: TGTGCCAGCAGCCAAGGGGGGGTAGCCAAAAACATTCAGTACTTC

d_call: NA
clone_size: few
j_call: TRBJ1-2
v_call: TRBV11-2
cdr3_aa: CASSLVFEVYYGYTF
cdr3_nt: TGTGCCAGCAGCTTAGTATTTGAGGTCTACTATGGCTACACCTTC